This is a list of T cell receptor beta chains from one sample in a study of beta chain features in type 1 diabetes. Sequenced by immunoSEQ multiplex PCR; TCRdb stores in-frame clones only, minus some. The repertoire holds some 140,000 clones, with 9% as singletons. The sample taken for sequencing was central memory CD4+ T cells from blood. The receptors derive from a young man with type 1 diabetes. Both conserved end residues are part of each CDR3. A D gene is named only where the DNA matches it firmly. The listing skips clone size in some rows; elsewhere it reads once, few, many or a size class.

CDR3 protein: CASSFGTGAANEKLFF
CDR3 DNA: TGTGCCAGCAGCTTCGGGACAGGGGCCGCTAATGAAAAACTGTTTTTT
J gene: TRBJ1-4
V gene: TRBV7-9
clone size: NA
D gene: TRBD1

CDR3 protein: CASRPGGAVIGELFF
CDR3 DNA: TGTGCCAGCAGGCCGGGGGGCGCGGTTATCGGGGAGCTGTTTTTT
J gene: TRBJ2-2
V gene: TRBV28
clone size: NA
D gene: NA

CDR3 protein: CASSLEGLLTFQYF
CDR3 DNA: TGCGCCAGCAGCTTGGAGGGACTGCTCACGTTTCAGTATTTT
J gene: TRBJ2-3
V gene: TRBV5-1
clone size: NA
D gene: NA

CDR3 protein: CASSLDTGGTEAFF
CDR3 DNA: TGTGCCAGCAGCTTGGATACAGGGGGCACTGAAGCTTTCTTT
J gene: TRBJ1-1
V gene: TRBV5-4
clone size: NA
D gene: TRBD1

CDR3 protein: CASSFGGGQETQYF
CDR3 DNA: TGTGCCAGCAGCTTCGGCGGGGGACAAGAGACCCAGTACTTC
J gene: TRBJ2-5
V gene: TRBV7-9
clone size: medium-sized
D gene: TRBD2

CDR3 protein: CASSLMQGPAFF
CDR3 DNA: TGTGCCAGCAGCTTAATGCAGGGGCCGGCTTTCTTT
J gene: TRBJ1-1
V gene: TRBV7-2
clone size: NA
D gene: NA

CDR3 protein: CASSPGTVGYTF
CDR3 DNA: TGTGCCAGTAGTCCTGGGACAGTTGGCTACACCTTC
J gene: TRBJ1-2
V gene: TRBV19
clone size: few
D gene: TRBD1

CDR3 protein: CASSMHSDKDEQFF
CDR3 DNA: TGTGCCAGCAGCATGCATTCGGACAAAGATGAGCAGTTCTTC
J gene: TRBJ2-1
V gene: TRBV5-8
clone size: NA
D gene: NA

CDR3 protein: CASSRQADTGELFF
CDR3 DNA: TGTGCCAGCAGTCGACAGGCTGACACCGGGGAGCTGTTTTTT
J gene: TRBJ2-2
V gene: TRBV6-4
clone size: NA
D gene: NA

CDR3 protein: CASSPRVHTEAFF
CDR3 DNA: TGTGCCAGCAGCCCCAGGGTTCACACTGAAGCTTTCTTT
J gene: TRBJ1-1
V gene: TRBV14
clone size: NA
D gene: NA

CDR3 protein: CASSLGYYEQYF
CDR3 DNA: TGCGCCAGCAGCTTGGGTTACTACGAGCAGTACTTC
J gene: TRBJ2-7
V gene: TRBV5-1
clone size: few
D gene: NA

CDR3 protein: CASSGQANTEAFF
CDR3 DNA: TGTGCCAGCTCAGGACAGGCGAACACTGAAGCTTTCTTT
J gene: TRBJ1-1
V gene: TRBV18
clone size: few
D gene: TRBD1

CDR3 protein: CASSWGTGGSQETQYF
CDR3 DNA: TGTGCCAGCAGTTGGGGGACAGGGGGCTCCCAAGAGACCCAGTACTTC
J gene: TRBJ2-5
V gene: TRBV6-5
clone size: NA
D gene: TRBD1

CDR3 protein: CASSPGLADAKNIQYF
CDR3 DNA: TGTGCCAGTAGTCCGGGACTAGCGGATGCCAAAAACATTCAGTACTTC
J gene: TRBJ2-4
V gene: TRBV19
clone size: few
D gene: TRBD2

CDR3 protein: CSVYNVMNTEAFF
CDR3 DNA: TGCAGCGTTTACAACGTCATGAACACTGAAGCTTTCTTT
J gene: TRBJ1-1
V gene: TRBV29-1
clone size: NA
D gene: NA

CDR3 protein: CASSRDRGSNQPQHF
CDR3 DNA: TGTGCCAGCAGCCGGGACAGGGGTAGCAATCAGCCCCAGCATTTT
J gene: TRBJ1-5
V gene: TRBV7-8
clone size: few
D gene: TRBD1

CDR3 protein: CASSQTGGWPQHF
CDR3 DNA: TGTGCCAGCAGCCAAACCGGCGGGTGGCCCCAGCATTTT
J gene: TRBJ1-5
V gene: TRBV6-5
clone size: few
D gene: NA

CDR3 protein: CATSRERLEPQHF
CDR3 DNA: TGTGCCACCAGCAGAGAGAGGTTGGAGCCCCAGCATTTT
J gene: TRBJ1-5
V gene: TRBV15
clone size: NA
D gene: NA

CDR3 protein: CAIRTENYEQYF
CDR3 DNA: TGTGCCATCAGGACAGAGAACTACGAGCAGTACTTC
J gene: TRBJ2-7
V gene: TRBV10-3
clone size: few
D gene: NA

CDR3 protein: CSVGAGTENYGYTF
CDR3 DNA: TGCAGCGTGGGGGCCGGGACAGAGAACTATGGCTACACCTTC
J gene: TRBJ1-2
V gene: TRBV29-1
clone size: many
D gene: TRBD1

CDR3 protein: CASSLLGGEQFF
CDR3 DNA: TGTGCCAGCAGCCTCCTTGGCGGTGAGCAGTTCTTC
J gene: TRBJ2-1
V gene: TRBV6-5
clone size: few
D gene: NA

CDR3 protein: CASSPVTQYF
CDR3 DNA: TGCGCCAGCAGTCCGGTGACCCAGTACTTC
J gene: TRBJ2-5
V gene: TRBV5-1
clone size: few
D gene: NA

CDR3 protein: CASSFLGGRDTQYF
CDR3 DNA: TGTGCTAGCAGCTTTCTCGGGGGGAGAGATACGCAGTATTTT
J gene: TRBJ2-3
V gene: TRBV7-7
clone size: few
D gene: TRBD2

CDR3 protein: CASSPQGWGNQPQHF
CDR3 DNA: TGTGCCAGCTCACCACAGGGGTGGGGCAATCAGCCCCAGCATTTT
J gene: TRBJ1-5
V gene: TRBV18
clone size: NA
D gene: NA

CDR3 protein: CASVGTGVYEQYF
CDR3 DNA: TGTGCTAGTGTAGGCACGGGAGTCTACGAGCAGTACTTC
J gene: TRBJ2-7
V gene: TRBV12-5
clone size: few
D gene: NA

CDR3 protein: CAVRDYRRETQYF
CDR3 DNA: TGTGCCGTCCGGGACTACAGGAGGGAGACCCAGTACTTC
J gene: TRBJ2-5
V gene: TRBV15
clone size: NA
D gene: TRBD2

CDR3 protein: CASSPLAGDVDTGELFF
CDR3 DNA: TGTGCCAGCTCGCCACTAGCGGGGGATGTCGACACCGGGGAGCTGTTTTTT
J gene: TRBJ2-2
V gene: TRBV18
clone size: few
D gene: TRBD2

CDR3 protein: CASSLVGTGLSYEQYF
CDR3 DNA: TGTGCCAGCAGCTTAGTCGGGACAGGACTCTCCTACGAGCAGTACTTC
J gene: TRBJ2-7
V gene: TRBV7-2
clone size: NA
D gene: TRBD1

CDR3 protein: CASSQEHMNTEAFF
CDR3 DNA: TGTGCCAGCAGCCAAGAACATATGAACACTGAAGCTTTCTTT
J gene: TRBJ1-1
V gene: TRBV4-2
clone size: NA
D gene: NA

CDR3 protein: CASSLMASGGYNEQFF
CDR3 DNA: TGTGCCAGCAGCTTAATGGCTAGCGGGGGATACAATGAGCAGTTCTTC
J gene: TRBJ2-1
V gene: TRBV7-2
clone size: few
D gene: TRBD2

CDR3 protein: CASSLAPPGQGAGELFF
CDR3 DNA: TGTGCTAGCAGCTTAGCCCCCCCCGGACAGGGGGCTGGGGAGCTGTTTTTT
J gene: TRBJ2-2
V gene: TRBV7-7
clone size: NA
D gene: TRBD1

CDR3 protein: CASSRGRGGLDEQFF
CDR3 DNA: TGTGCCAGCAGTCGCGGGCGGGGGGGCTTGGATGAGCAGTTCTTC
J gene: TRBJ2-1
V gene: TRBV2
clone size: few
D gene: TRBD2

CDR3 protein: CASSGDWNTEAFF
CDR3 DNA: TGTGCCAGCAGCGGGGACTGGAACACTGAAGCTTTCTTT
J gene: TRBJ1-1
V gene: TRBV6-6
clone size: few
D gene: NA

CDR3 protein: CASSNSGQGNYGYTF
CDR3 DNA: TGTGCCAGCAGCAACTCGGGACAGGGGAATTATGGCTACACCTTC
J gene: TRBJ1-2
V gene: TRBV19
clone size: few
D gene: TRBD1

CDR3 protein: CASNPGQRNSPLHF
CDR3 DNA: TGTGCCAGCAACCCGGGACAGAGAAATTCACCCCTCCACTTT
J gene: TRBJ1-6
V gene: TRBV6-1
clone size: NA
D gene: TRBD1

CDR3 protein: CSARTVAANEQFF
CDR3 DNA: TGCAGCGCCCGCACGGTAGCGGCCAATGAGCAGTTCTTC
J gene: TRBJ2-1
V gene: TRBV29-1
clone size: NA
D gene: NA

CDR3 protein: CASSLIPGSTDTQYF
CDR3 DNA: TGTGCCAGCAGCTTAATCCCTGGCAGCACAGATACGCAGTATTTT
J gene: TRBJ2-3
V gene: TRBV7-3
clone size: NA
D gene: NA

CDR3 protein: CSVQGQESNEQFF
CDR3 DNA: TGCAGCGTTCAGGGACAGGAGAGCAATGAGCAGTTCTTC
J gene: TRBJ2-1
V gene: TRBV29-1
clone size: NA
D gene: TRBD1

CDR3 protein: CASSENRATGEKLFF
CDR3 DNA: TGTGCCAGCAGCGAGAACAGGGCCACGGGTGAAAAACTGTTTTTT
J gene: TRBJ1-4
V gene: TRBV5-6
clone size: few
D gene: NA

CDR3 protein: CASSGSLSTDTQYF
CDR3 DNA: TGTGCCAGCAGTGGAAGCCTTAGCACAGATACGCAGTATTTT
J gene: TRBJ2-3
V gene: TRBV25-1
clone size: NA
D gene: NA

CDR3 protein: CASSLGAEGSGRTDTQYF
CDR3 DNA: TGCGCCAGCAGCTTGGGGGCTGAAGGTAGCGGGCGCACAGATACGCAGTATTTT
J gene: TRBJ2-3
V gene: TRBV5-1
clone size: few
D gene: TRBD2

CDR3 protein: CASSPGQGANYGYTF
CDR3 DNA: TGCGCCAGCAGCCCCGGACAGGGGGCGAACTATGGCTACACCTTC
J gene: TRBJ1-2
V gene: TRBV5-1
clone size: few
D gene: TRBD1

CDR3 protein: CASSPHPGGGEQYF
CDR3 DNA: TGTGCCAGCAGTCCACACCCTGGGGGAGGCGAGCAGTACTTC
J gene: TRBJ2-7
V gene: TRBV28
clone size: NA
D gene: NA

CDR3 protein: CASSIGQGGTGELFF
CDR3 DNA: TGTGCCAGCAGCATTGGACAGGGAGGGACCGGGGAGCTGTTTTTT
J gene: TRBJ2-2
V gene: TRBV9
clone size: NA
D gene: NA

CDR3 protein: CASSSLARFGYTF
CDR3 DNA: TGTGCCAGCAGCTCCTTGGCCCGTTTTGGCTACACCTTC
J gene: TRBJ1-2
V gene: TRBV7-9
clone size: once
D gene: NA

CDR3 protein: CASSKSQGPLHF
CDR3 DNA: TGTGCCAGCAGCAAGTCTCAGGGCCCACTCCACTTT
J gene: TRBJ1-6
V gene: TRBV6-5
clone size: NA
D gene: NA

CDR3 protein: CASRPGWTAGTNTGELFF
CDR3 DNA: TGTGCCAGCAGACCCGGGTGGACAGCGGGAACGAACACCGGGGAGCTGTTTTTT
J gene: TRBJ2-2
V gene: TRBV11-2
clone size: few
D gene: NA

CDR3 protein: CASSLTGIDYEQYF
CDR3 DNA: TGTGCCAGCAGCTTGACCGGGATAGACTACGAGCAGTACTTC
J gene: TRBJ2-7
V gene: TRBV5-6
clone size: NA
D gene: NA

CDR3 protein: CSVGGNDGYTF
CDR3 DNA: TGCAGCGTTGGAGGAAATGACGGCTACACCTTC
J gene: TRBJ1-2
V gene: TRBV29-1
clone size: few
D gene: NA

CDR3 protein: CASSESREGELFF
CDR3 DNA: TGTGCCAGCAGTGAGAGCAGGGAAGGGGAGCTGTTTTTT
J gene: TRBJ2-2
V gene: TRBV2
clone size: few
D gene: NA

CDR3 protein: CASSLLRDNSPLHF
CDR3 DNA: TGTGCCAGCAGCTTACTTCGAGATAATTCACCCCTCCACTTT
J gene: TRBJ1-6
V gene: TRBV11-2
clone size: few
D gene: NA

CDR3 protein: CAWSVSSVVAFF
CDR3 DNA: TGTGCCTGGAGTGTATCCAGCGTAGTTGCTTTCTTT
J gene: TRBJ1-1
V gene: TRBV30
clone size: few
D gene: NA

CDR3 protein: CASTSLAGYEQFF
CDR3 DNA: TGTGCCAGCACGAGTCTAGCGGGGTATGAGCAGTTCTTC
J gene: TRBJ2-1
V gene: TRBV5-4
clone size: many
D gene: TRBD2

CDR3 protein: CASSLVGRNTEAFF
CDR3 DNA: TGTGCCAGCAGCTTAGTGGGGCGGAACACTGAAGCTTTCTTT
J gene: TRBJ1-1
V gene: TRBV7-9
clone size: NA
D gene: NA